This T cell receptor (beta chain) originates from a study of shared clonotypes between healthy human individuals. Study in general: Donors consisted of two women and three men between 18 and 49.

Concerning this clone: Its antigen is not known.

A CD45RA-negative memory subset and a CD45RA+ naive subset were separated from the CD4+ cells. Findings and limits, study-wide: Shared clonotypes across all four donors exceeded non-shared ones in generation probability. At large depth, rarefaction still showed sorted-subset sequencing to be incomplete.

Libraries were prepared by immunoSEQ multiplex PCR; TCRdb keeps only in-frame clonotypes and omits some of them. In the table there are 2,500,000 or so clones, roughly 90% of which are singletons. This clonotype originated in a young man in good health. Some clones in this sample may be carry-over from other donors' samples. The specimen was naive CD4+ T cells from PBMCs. Subset denoted: CD45RA+ positively selected.

CDR3 in amino acids: CASSGWPSRAATNEKLFF. CDR3 in DNA: TGTGCCAGTAGCGGATGGCCCTCGCGCGCCGCAACTAATGAAAAACTGTTTTTT. The V and J genes are TRBV19 and TRBJ1-4, with D unclear. Looked up from germline, CDR1 is LNHDA and CDR2 is SQIVND (reference sequence). V lost 6 bases and J lost 0, with 20 bases in between. The CDR3 is 18 residues long.